This T cell receptor beta chain was retrieved from a study of blood T cell repertoires in COVID-19. There are 13 residues in the CDR3. V gave up 3 bases and J gave up 5 bases; unmatched junction bases: 2. Germline CDR1 and CDR2: LNHDA and SQIVND (reference sequence). About this clone: This sample includes further DNA sequences coding for the same CDR3.

Profiled with immunoSEQ multiplex PCR; TCRdb holds only in-frame clones, not every one. In the table there are around 230,000 clones, 82% of which are singletons. The sample taken for sequencing was peripheral blood. The sequence derives from a woman aged 55-69 years with active or convalescent COVID-19. This chain uses TRBV19 with TRBJ1-1; 8 bases map to TRBD1. CDR3 sequence: CASSITGGTEAFF. The CDR3 DNA follows: TGTGCCAGTAGTATTACAGGGGGGACTGAAGCTTTCTTT.